Below are 16 T cell receptor beta chains sequenced from a single sample in a study of vaccination and CD4 T cells after COVID-19. With the Oncomine TCR Beta short-read assay, DNA from cultured CD4+ T cells was sequenced. TCRdb reanalysed the PCR reads using MiXCR and keeps one entry per CDR3 protein. The table includes roughly 15,000 distinct CDR3 sequences, about 54% detected once. Described treatment: roughly 11-day PBMC culture with coronavirus spike peptide pools or control peptides (ViraFEST assay). No cognate antigen is known for these TCRs. The sample consisted of CD4+ T cells from blood, cultured in vitro. The receptor source for this set is a human donor who had recovered from COVID-19.

V usage is TRBV6-1 and J usage is TRBJ2-7; TRBD2 might be the D (5 bases). This CDR3 has 15 amino acids. The ends were cut back, 4 bases at V and 6 bases at J, with 19 bases in the middle. Germline CDR1 and CDR2: MNHNS and SASEGT. CDR3 region: CASSVKPGSWLEQYF. CDR3 sequence (DNA): TGTGCCAGCAGTGTAAAACCGGGAAGCTGGCTCGAGCAGTACTTC.

The chain combines TRBV19 with TRBJ2-1; 10 bases are a match to TRBD2. The V segment lost 2 bases and the J segment 5 bases; nucleotides outside the gene matches: 3. The CDR3 sequence is 15 residues long. Looked up from germline, CDR1 is LNHDA and CDR2 is SQIVND (reference sequence). The CDR3 reads CASSILAGVDNEQFF. The CDR3 DNA sequence: TGTGCCAGTAGTATACTAGCGGGAGTGGACAATGAGCAGTTCTTC.

The V and J genes are TRBV3-1 and TRBJ1-2; 7 nucleotides align to TRBD1. Germline CDR1 reads LGHDT; CDR2 reads YNNKEL (reference sequence). Trimming at V came to 2 bases and at J to 5 bases, leaving 8 bases not matched to a gene. The CDR3 has 15 residues. CDR3 nucleotides: TGTGCCAGCAGCCAAAATCGACAGGGTTGGTATGGCTACACCTTC. Amino acids: CASSQNRQGWYGYTF.

This clonotype was detected a few times. The V call is TRBV19, the J call TRBJ1-6, with unresolved D. The CDR3 consists of 13 residues. V was cut by 5 bases and J by 7 bases, with 9 bases left in between. The germline V gene encodes CDR1 LNHDA and CDR2 SQIVND (reference sequence). DNA of the CDR3: TGTGCCAGTAGTGTTACAGCGAATTCACCCCTCCACTTT. Protein sequence: CASSVTANSPLHF.

This clonotype was detected only a few times. The chain recombines TRBV20-1 with TRBJ2-2, with a weak D call TRBD2 (5 bases). The V end was cut by 7 bases, the J end by 3 bases, with 12 bases between. The CDR3 extends over 13 amino acids. The V gene's germline CDR1 is DFQATT and CDR2 SNEGSKA (reference sequence). In nucleotides, the CDR3 is TGCAGTGTTCGGACTGGAGACACCGGGGAGCTGTTTTTT. Translated, it gives CSVRTGDTGELFF.

This clonotype is labeled medium-sized. V is TRBV12-3 or TRBV12-4 and J is TRBJ2-7, with D unresolved. This CDR3 has 13 residues. Trimming took off 1 base at V and 4 bases at J, with 8 bases between the two ends. CDR3 nucleotides: TGTGCCAGCAGTTTAGATTGGGCGTACGAGCAGTACTTC. Encoded protein: CASSLDWAYEQYF.

The gene calls are TRBV29-1 and TRBJ1-3, with D tentatively TRBD1 (5 bases). Trimming removed 6 bases from V and 3 bases from J, with 15 bases in between. The length of the CDR3 is 14 residues. Germline assignment: CDR1 SQVTM and CDR2 ANQGSEA. The CDR3: CSVGGGGRGNTIYF. The CDR3 nucleotides read TGCAGCGTCGGGGGAGGAGGGCGTGGAAACACCATATATTTT.

The chain has TRBV27 and TRBJ2-5; unclear D gene. Deletions cut 6 bases from V and 1 base from J, with 12 bases between. The CDR3 spans 14 residues. Germline assignment: CDR1 MNHEY and CDR2 SMNVEV (reference sequence). CDR3 loop: CASRPTGPQETQYF. The CDR3 nucleotides read TGTGCCAGCAGACCAACCGGACCCCAAGAGACCCAGTACTTC.

This clonotype showed up just a few times. The V gene is TRBV5-8, the J gene TRBJ2-3; 8 nucleotides match TRBD1. Germline V gives CDR1 SGHTS, CDR2 YDEGEE. This CDR3 comprises 14 residues. V was clipped by 2 bases and J by 3 bases; unmatched bases: 2. The CDR3 spells CASSFDRGTDTQYF. DNA for the CDR3: TGTGCCAGCAGCTTCGACAGGGGAACAGATACGCAGTATTTT. Complete variable domain (other parts from reference TRBV5-8 and TRBJ2-3): EAGVTQSPTHLIKTRGQQATLRCSPISGHTSVYWYQQALGLGLQFLLWYDEGEERNRGNFPPRFSGRQFPNYSSELNVNALELEDSALYLCASSFDRGTDTQYFGPGTRLTVL.

This chain connects TRBV5-8 to TRBJ2-3; D is unresolved. Germline V gene sequence: CDR1 SGHTS, CDR2 YDEGEE. The CDR3 has 12 residues. Trimming stripped 7 bases from V and 0 bases from J, with 6 bases between. The CDR3 loop is CASCKSTDTQYF. The CDR3 bases are TGTGCCAGCTGCAAAAGCACAGATACGCAGTATTTT. Together with reference TRBV5-8 and TRBJ2-3, the CDR3 gives the full variable domain: EAGVTQSPTHLIKTRGQQATLRCSPISGHTSVYWYQQALGLGLQFLLWYDEGEERNRGNFPPRFSGRQFPNYSSELNVNALELEDSALYLCASCKSTDTQYFGPGTRLTVL.

This clonotype has more than one count but fewer than ten. The chain recombines TRBV7-9 with TRBJ2-5; a possible D gene is TRBD2 (6 bases). Germline V gene sequence: CDR1 SEHNR, CDR2 FQNEAQ (reference sequence). CDR3 length: 19 residues. The V end lost 7 bases, the J end lost 0 bases, and 27 bases lay between the germline ends. CDR3 bases: TGTGCCAGCACCGCGGACGGCTCGGGGGTGGGAGCTTACCAAGAGACCCAGTACTTC. This encodes CASTADGSGVGAYQETQYF.

The V gene is TRBV6-1, the J gene TRBJ2-2; D gene uncertain. The germline CDR1 and CDR2 sequences are MNHNS and SASEGT. Between the trimmed V and J ends, which lost 8 bases and 0 bases, there was a span of 7 bases. This CDR3 has 13 residues. For the CDR3, the DNA is TGTGCCAGCGGAGCTGCGAACACCGGGGAGCTGTTTTTT. Amino acid sequence: CASGAANTGELFF.

V is TRBV20-1 and J is TRBJ2-3, with 10 bases that match TRBD2. Per the germline V gene, CDR1 is DFQATT and CDR2 is SNEGSKA (reference sequence). V lost 6 bases to trimming and J lost 2 bases; unmatched junction nucleotides: 11. The CDR3 extends over 16 amino acids. The CDR3 reads CSAGKRLAGATDTQYF. The CDR3 region has the DNA TGCAGTGCCGGAAAGCGGCTAGCGGGAGCCACAGATACGCAGTATTTT.

There are a few counts of this clonotype. The V call is TRBV6-1, the J call TRBJ2-7; no reliable D call. The germline V gene encodes CDR1 MNHNS and CDR2 SASEGT. The CDR3 has 13 amino acids. Trimming cost V 6 bases and J 5 bases, with 14 bases left between them. The CDR3 region has the DNA TGTGCCAGCAGCGCGACGGAGTTCGACGAGCAGTACTTC. Its translation is CASSATEFDEQYF.

The rearrangement uses TRBV27 and TRBJ2-3; tentatively, D is TRBD2 (6 bases). The CDR3 is 14 amino acids. V was pared by 8 bases and J by 2 bases, with 14 bases between. Germline CDR1 and CDR2: MNHEY and SMNVEV (reference sequence). The CDR3 loop is CASQRRRDTDTQYF. The CDR3 bases are TGTGCCAGCCAGCGGAGGCGGGACACAGATACGCAGTATTTT.

V and J are TRBV6-2 or TRBV6-3 and TRBJ1-1; D is undetermined. Looked up from germline, CDR1 is MNHEY and CDR2 is SVGEGT. Trimming took 5 bases from V and 2 from J, leaving 6 bases between them. This CDR3 comprises 12 residues. The CDR3 bases are TGTGCCAGCAGTGCCCGAAACACTGAAGCTTTCTTT. It translates to CASSARNTEAFF.